Detailed here is one T cell receptor beta chain. Its antigen is not identified. The source of the sample is a study of T cells in Graves' hyperthyroidism and ophthalmopathy. These patients, aged 18 to 65, had recently diagnosed hyperthyroidism lasting under 2 months. Patients with uncontrolled infections, other autoimmune diseases, pregnancy or lactation were excluded. In making diagnoses, clinical symptoms, serum thyroxine and TRAb, thyroid ultrasound and orbital computed tomography were all used. The TCR beta CDR3 regions underwent amplification using RNA transcripts as the source. A first-round RT-PCR of the TCR CDR3 used the HTBI primer set. TCRdb ran MiXCR on the multiplex PCR reads and lists one entry per CDR3 protein. The table lists approximately 400,000 distinct CDR3 sequences, about 25% of them singletons. Study-level points and caveats: The model predicted ophthalmopathy a median roughly 6.3 months before onset.

The CDR3 is made up of 13 amino acids. Trimming removed 7 bases from V and 0 bases from J, with 7 bases in between. This chain links TRBV12-3 or TRBV12-4 with TRBJ2-1; D not certain. The source is a man in his fifties or sixties with Graves' hyperthyroidism. The material sequenced was blood. The CDR3 DNA reads TGTGCCAGCACTTTGGGCTCCTACAATGAGCAGTTCTTC. Encoded protein: CASTLGSYNEQFF.